This TCR beta chain was retrieved from a study of OX40 agonist ivuxolimab in advanced cancers. Measured with immunoSEQ multiplex PCR; TCRdb has only the in-frame clones, and not every one. The sample includes around 76,000 clones, around 85% of them seen just once. Germline V lookup: CDR1 KGHSH, CDR2 LQKENI. The junction had 16 bases not matched to a gene; V was cut back by 3 bases and J by 12 bases. The CDR3 is made up of 17 amino acids. The chain has TRBV18 and TRBJ2-1; TRBD2 matches at 11 bases. The source of this sequence is an adult with an advanced solid tumor such as melanoma, head and neck, liver or kidney cancer. Sequences were derived from CD4+ or CD8+ T cells sorted from blood, sampled in a trial of the OX40 agonist ivuxolimab. The CDR3 loop is CASSPPPLAGGPRGQFF. DNA of the CDR3: TGTGCCAGCTCACCGCCGCCCTTAGCGGGGGGGCCCCGGGGGCAGTTCTTC.